The entry below describes one T cell receptor (beta chain). This CDR3 region has 13 residues. Germline CDR1 is SGHVS and CDR2 is FNYEAQ. V was pared by 5 bases and J by 5 bases, with 6 bases of the junction left unmatched. Measured with immunoSEQ multiplex PCR; TCRdb has only the in-frame clones, and not every one. The sample has around 120,000 clones, roughly 88% seen once. The sample belongs to a study of control samples from healthy donors and cancer patients. The specimen was blood. This TCR derives from a man in his forties or fifties in good health. The chain links TRBV7-6 to TRBJ2-7, with TRBD1 identical over 7 bases. The CDR3 DNA follows: TGTGCCAGCAGCCGAGACAGGGTAAACGAGCAGTACTTC. Translation: CASSRDRVNEQYF.